A single TCR beta chain is shown here with its context. With 1 base removed from V and 2 bases from J, the gap between germline ends came to 12 bases. Germline V gives CDR1 PRHDT, CDR2 FYEKMQ (reference sequence). This CDR3 is 15 amino acids long. This sample was taken from a study of PD-1 blockade in mismatch repair-deficient tumors. Clones were read by immunoSEQ multiplex PCR, and TCRdb kept only the in-frame ones, dropping some. The sample holds 100,000 to 150,000 clones, around 86% seen once. This sequence joins TRBV13 and TRBJ2-7; the D gene is possibly TRBD1 (7 bases). The sequencing used peripheral blood, collected 44 weeks after starting pembrolizumab. This sequence originates from an adult with mismatch repair-deficient cancer. The CDR3 loop reads CASSLAQGTAYEQYF. For the CDR3, the DNA is TGTGCCAGCAGCTTAGCACAGGGGACTGCCTACGAGCAGTACTTC.